What follows are 7 T cell receptor beta chains derived from one specimen sequenced in a study of neoadjuvant nivolumab and ipilimumab in lung cancer. Sequencing used immunoSEQ multiplex PCR; TCRdb keeps in-frame clones, though not all of them. The table records about 38,000 clones, 89% of them present only once. The sample consisted of peripheral blood, taken before neoadjuvant nivolumab, alone or with ipilimumab. The receptors derive from an adult with non-small cell lung cancer.

CDR3 coding DNA: TGCAGCGTTGATGGTGGTTACGAGCAGTACTTC. As protein: CSVDGGYEQYF. The V call is TRBV29-1, the J call TRBJ2-7; D gene unclear. The germline gives CDR1 SQVTM, CDR2 ANQGSEA. V was clipped by 3 bases and J by 4 bases, with 7 bases between them. This CDR3 region has 11 residues.

The chain is built from TRBV4-3 and TRBJ2-3; D gene unclear. Germline assignment: CDR1 LGHNA and CDR2 YSLEER. Deletions cut 0 bases from V and 0 bases from J, with 13 bases between. The CDR3 has 17 amino acids. CDR3 bases: TGCGCCAGCAGCCAAGATGGTCTACCCTATAGCACAGATACGCAGTATTTT. Protein product: CASSQDGLPYSTDTQYF.

V gene TRBV27 combines with J gene TRBJ2-7; 8 nucleotides agree with TRBD2. Germline CDR1 MNHEY, CDR2 SMNVEV (reference sequence). This CDR3 contains 14 residues. The J segment lost 0 bases and the V segment lost 5 bases, leaving 3 bases of the junction unmatched. The CDR3 spells CASSRSGTSYEQYF. In DNA, the CDR3 is TGTGCCAGCAGTCGTAGCGGGACCTCCTACGAGCAGTACTTC.

This clone was counted a few times. V is TRBV27 and J is TRBJ2-7, with D possibly TRBD1 on 6 matching bases. Trimming took off 6 bases at V and 3 bases at J, with 15 bases between the two ends. Germline CDR1 is MNHEY and CDR2 is SMNVEV (reference sequence). This CDR3 is 14 amino acids long. The CDR3 protein is CASRQDSWDYEQYF. CDR3 coding DNA: TGTGCCAGCAGACAGGACAGTTGGGACTACGAGCAGTACTTC.

The chain joins TRBV13 to TRBJ2-3; the D gene is possibly TRBD2 (5 bases). Germline assignment: CDR1 PRHDT and CDR2 FYEKMQ (reference sequence). The CDR3 loop spans 13 amino acids. CDR3 sequence reads: CASWRAGPDTQYF. In DNA form, the CDR3 reads TGTGCATCATGGCGGGCAGGTCCAGATACGCAGTATTTT.

The chain recombines TRBV4-3 with TRBJ2-2; no firm D call. The CDR3 length is 14 residues. The V and J ends lost 0 bases and 6 bases respectively, with 8 bases between them. CDR1 is LGHNA, CDR2 YSLEER, per germline. The CDR3 nucleotides are TGCGCCAGCAGCCAAGATCCCAGATCCGGGGAGCTGTTTTTT. Amino acid sequence: CASSQDPRSGELFF.

V is TRBV5-6 and J is TRBJ2-7, with D unresolved. Germline lookup yields CDR1 SGHDT and CDR2 YYEEEE. The length of the CDR3 is 12 residues. Trimming shortened V by 5 bases and J by 2 bases, and 8 bases separated the two germline ends. In DNA form, the CDR3 reads TGTGCCAGCAGGGGCCCTACCTACGAGCAGTACTTC. Translating gives CASRGPTYEQYF.